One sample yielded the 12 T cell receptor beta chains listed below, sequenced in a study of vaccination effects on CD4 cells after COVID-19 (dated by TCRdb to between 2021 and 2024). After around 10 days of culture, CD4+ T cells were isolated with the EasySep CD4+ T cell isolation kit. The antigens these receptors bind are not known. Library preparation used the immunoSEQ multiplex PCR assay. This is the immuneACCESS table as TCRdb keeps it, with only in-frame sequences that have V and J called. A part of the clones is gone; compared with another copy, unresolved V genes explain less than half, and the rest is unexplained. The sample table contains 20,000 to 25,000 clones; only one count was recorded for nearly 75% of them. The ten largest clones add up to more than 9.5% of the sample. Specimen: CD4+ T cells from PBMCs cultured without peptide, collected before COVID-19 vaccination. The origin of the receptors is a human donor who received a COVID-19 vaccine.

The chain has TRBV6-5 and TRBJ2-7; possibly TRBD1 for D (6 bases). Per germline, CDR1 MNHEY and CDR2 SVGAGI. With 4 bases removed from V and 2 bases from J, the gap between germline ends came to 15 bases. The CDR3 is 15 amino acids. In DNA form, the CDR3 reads TGTGCCAGCAGTTCCCTAGGGAAGGGGGCCTACGAGCAGTACTTC. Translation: CASSSLGKGAYEQYF.

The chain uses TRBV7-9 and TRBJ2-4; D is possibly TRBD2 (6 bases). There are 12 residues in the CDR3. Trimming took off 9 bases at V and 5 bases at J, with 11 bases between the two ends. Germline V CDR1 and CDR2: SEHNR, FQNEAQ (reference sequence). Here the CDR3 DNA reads TGTGCCAGTAGCGGCCACGAAAACATTCAGTACTTC. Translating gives CASSGHENIQYF.

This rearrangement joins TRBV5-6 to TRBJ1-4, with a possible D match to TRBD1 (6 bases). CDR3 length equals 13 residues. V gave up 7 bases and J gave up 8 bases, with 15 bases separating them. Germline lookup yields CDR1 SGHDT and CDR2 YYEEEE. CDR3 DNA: TGTGCCAGCTCAGGGAGGGGGTCGGAAAAACTGTTTTTT. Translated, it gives CASSGRGSEKLFF.

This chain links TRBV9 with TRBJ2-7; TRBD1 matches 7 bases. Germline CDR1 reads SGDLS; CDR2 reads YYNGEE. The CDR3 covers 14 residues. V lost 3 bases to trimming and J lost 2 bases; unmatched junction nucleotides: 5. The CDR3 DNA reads TGTGCCAGCAGCGCCAGACAGGGAGCCTACGAGCAGTACTTC. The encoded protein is CASSARQGAYEQYF.

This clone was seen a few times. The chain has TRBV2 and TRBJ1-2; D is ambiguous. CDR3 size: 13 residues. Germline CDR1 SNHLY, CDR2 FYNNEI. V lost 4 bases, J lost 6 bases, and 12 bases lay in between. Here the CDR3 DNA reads TGTGCCAGCAGTGTTCCCCTGCAGCATGGCTACACCTTC. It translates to CASSVPLQHGYTF.

This CDR3 reads CASSLATGGLYEQYF. CDR3 bases: TGTGCCAGCAGCTTAGCGACAGGGGGCCTGTACGAGCAGTACTTC. The genes are TRBV11-2 and TRBJ2-7; 10 bases map to TRBD1. This CDR3 region has 15 residues. After removal of 1 base from V and 4 bases from J, the junction contained 4 bases not matched to a gene. Germline CDR1 SGHAT, CDR2 FQNNGV.

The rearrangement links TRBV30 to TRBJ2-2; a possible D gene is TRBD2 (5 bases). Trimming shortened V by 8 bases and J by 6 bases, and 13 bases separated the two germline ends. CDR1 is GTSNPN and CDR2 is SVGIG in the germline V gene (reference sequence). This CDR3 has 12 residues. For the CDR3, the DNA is TGTGCCCGCAGTAGCGCCCCCGGGGAGCTGTTTTTT. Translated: CARSSAPGELFF.

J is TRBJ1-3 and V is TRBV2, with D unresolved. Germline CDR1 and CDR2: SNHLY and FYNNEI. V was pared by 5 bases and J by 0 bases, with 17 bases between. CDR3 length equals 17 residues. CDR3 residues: CASSYLSRALSGNTIYF. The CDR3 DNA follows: TGTGCCAGCAGTTACCTCAGCCGGGCCCTCTCTGGAAACACCATATATTTT.

The CDR3 nucleotides read TGTGCCACCAGCAGGGCTTACGACAATACGCAGTATTTT. Translation: CATSRAYDNTQYF. The J gene is TRBJ2-3, the V gene TRBV15; D gene ambiguous. The V gene's germline CDR1 is LNHNV and CDR2 YYDKDF (reference sequence). The CDR3 is made up of 13 amino acids. The V and J ends lost 3 bases and 7 bases respectively, with 11 bases between them.

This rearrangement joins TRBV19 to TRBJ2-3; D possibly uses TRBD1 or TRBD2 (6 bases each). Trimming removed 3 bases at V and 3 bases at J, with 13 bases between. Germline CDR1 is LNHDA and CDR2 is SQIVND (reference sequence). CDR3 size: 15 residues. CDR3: CASSINKGGTDTQYF. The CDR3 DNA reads TGTGCCAGTAGTATTAATAAGGGGGGAACAGATACGCAGTATTTT.

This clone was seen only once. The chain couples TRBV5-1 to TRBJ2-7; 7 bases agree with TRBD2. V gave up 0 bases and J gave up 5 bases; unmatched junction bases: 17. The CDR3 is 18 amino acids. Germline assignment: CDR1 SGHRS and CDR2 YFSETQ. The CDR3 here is CASSLVGEGLRWENEQYF. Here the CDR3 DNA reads TGCGCCAGCAGCTTGGTCGGGGAGGGGCTGCGGTGGGAGAACGAGCAGTACTTC.

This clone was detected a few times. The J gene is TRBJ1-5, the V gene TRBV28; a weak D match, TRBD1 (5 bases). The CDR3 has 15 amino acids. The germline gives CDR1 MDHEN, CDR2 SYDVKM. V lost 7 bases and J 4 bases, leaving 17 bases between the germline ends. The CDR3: CASTPREGWNQPQHF. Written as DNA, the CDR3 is TGTGCCAGCACCCCCAGGGAGGGGTGGAATCAGCCCCAGCATTTT.